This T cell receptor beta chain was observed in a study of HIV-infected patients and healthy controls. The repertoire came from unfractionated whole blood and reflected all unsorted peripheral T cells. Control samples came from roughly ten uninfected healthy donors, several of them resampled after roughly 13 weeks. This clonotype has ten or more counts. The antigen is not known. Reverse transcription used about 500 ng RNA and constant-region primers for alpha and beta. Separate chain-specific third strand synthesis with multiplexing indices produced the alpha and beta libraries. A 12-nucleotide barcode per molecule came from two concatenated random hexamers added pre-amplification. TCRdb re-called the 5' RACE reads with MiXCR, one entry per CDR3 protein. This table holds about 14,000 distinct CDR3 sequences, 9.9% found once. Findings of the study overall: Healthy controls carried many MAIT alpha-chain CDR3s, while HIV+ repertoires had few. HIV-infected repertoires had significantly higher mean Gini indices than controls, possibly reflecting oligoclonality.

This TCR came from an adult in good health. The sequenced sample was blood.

As DNA, the CDR3 is TGCAGTGCTAGCCGTGGCACCGGGGAGCTGTTTTTT. Amino acid sequence: CSASRGTGELFF. This chain connects TRBV20-1 to TRBJ2-2; D is ambiguous. The germline V and J ends were trimmed by 3 bases and 4 bases, with 6 bases remaining between them. This CDR3 spans 12 amino acids. The germline gives CDR1 DFQATT, CDR2 SNEGSKA (reference sequence).